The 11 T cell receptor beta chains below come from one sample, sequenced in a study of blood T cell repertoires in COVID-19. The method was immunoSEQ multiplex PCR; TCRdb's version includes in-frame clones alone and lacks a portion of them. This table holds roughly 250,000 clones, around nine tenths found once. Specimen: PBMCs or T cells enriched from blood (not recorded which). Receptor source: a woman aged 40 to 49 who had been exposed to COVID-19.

The DNA for the CDR3 is TGCGCCAGCAGCCAAGAATACACGGGCTCCTACGAGCAGTACGTC. It codes for CASSQEYTGSYEQYV. This chain uses TRBV4-1 with TRBJ2-7; D is unresolved. The CDR3 extends over 15 amino acids. Trimming pared 0 bases from V and 0 bases from J, leaving 9 bases between. Germline loops: CDR1 MGHRA, CDR2 YSYEKL.

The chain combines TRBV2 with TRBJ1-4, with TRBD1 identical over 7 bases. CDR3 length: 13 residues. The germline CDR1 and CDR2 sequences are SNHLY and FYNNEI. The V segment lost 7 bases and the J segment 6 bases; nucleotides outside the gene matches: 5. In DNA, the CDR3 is TGTGCCAGCAATATGCAGGGGGATGAAAAACTGTTTTTT. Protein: CASNMQGDEKLFF.

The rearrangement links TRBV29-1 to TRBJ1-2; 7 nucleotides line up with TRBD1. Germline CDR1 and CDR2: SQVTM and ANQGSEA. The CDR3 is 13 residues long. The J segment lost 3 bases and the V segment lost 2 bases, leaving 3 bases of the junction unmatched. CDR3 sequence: CSVESGGHYGYTF. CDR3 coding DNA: TGCAGCGTTGAATCAGGGGGGCACTATGGCTACACCTTC. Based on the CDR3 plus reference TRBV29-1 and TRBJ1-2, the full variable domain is SAVISQKPSRDICQRGTSLTIQCQVDSQVTMMFWYRQQPGQSLTLIATANQGSEATYESGFVIDKFPISRPNLTFSTLTVSNMSPEDSSIYLCSVESGGHYGYTFGSGTRLTVV.

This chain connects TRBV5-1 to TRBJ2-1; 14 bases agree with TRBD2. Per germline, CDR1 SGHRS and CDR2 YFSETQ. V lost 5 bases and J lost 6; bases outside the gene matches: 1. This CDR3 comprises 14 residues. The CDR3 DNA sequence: TGCGCCAGCAGGACTAGCGGGGGGGCCAATGAGCAGTTCTTC. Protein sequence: CASRTSGGANEQFF.

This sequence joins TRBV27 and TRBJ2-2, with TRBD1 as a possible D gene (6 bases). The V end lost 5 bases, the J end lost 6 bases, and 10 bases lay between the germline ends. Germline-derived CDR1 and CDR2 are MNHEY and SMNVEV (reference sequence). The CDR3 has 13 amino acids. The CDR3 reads CASSMTGPGELFF. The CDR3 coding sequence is TGTGCCAGCAGTATGACAGGTCCCGGGGAGCTGTTTTTT.

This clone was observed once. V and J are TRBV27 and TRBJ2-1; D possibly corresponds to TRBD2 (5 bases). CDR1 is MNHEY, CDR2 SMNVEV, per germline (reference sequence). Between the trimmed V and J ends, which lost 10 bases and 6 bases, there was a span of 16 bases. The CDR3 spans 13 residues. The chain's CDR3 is CATRSVGANEQFF. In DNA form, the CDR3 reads TGTGCCACTAGGAGCGTGGGAGCCAATGAGCAGTTCTTC.

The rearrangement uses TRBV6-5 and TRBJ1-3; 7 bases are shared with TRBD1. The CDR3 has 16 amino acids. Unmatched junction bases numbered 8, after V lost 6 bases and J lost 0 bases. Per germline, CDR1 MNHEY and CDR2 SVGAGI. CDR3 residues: CASRYRQGISGNTIYF. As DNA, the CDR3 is TGTGCCAGCAGGTACAGACAGGGCATCTCTGGAAACACCATATATTTT.

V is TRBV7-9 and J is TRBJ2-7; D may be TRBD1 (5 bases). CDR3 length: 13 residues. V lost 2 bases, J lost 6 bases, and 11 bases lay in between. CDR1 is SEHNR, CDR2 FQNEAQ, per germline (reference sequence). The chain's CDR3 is CASSLTGGVEQYV. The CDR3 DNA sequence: TGTGCCAGCAGCTTAACAGGTGGTGTCGAGCAGTACGTC.

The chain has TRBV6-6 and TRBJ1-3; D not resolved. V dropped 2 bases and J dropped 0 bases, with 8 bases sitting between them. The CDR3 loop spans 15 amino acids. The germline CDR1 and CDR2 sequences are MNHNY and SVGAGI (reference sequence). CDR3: CASSYVVSSGNTIYF. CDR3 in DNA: TGTGCCAGCAGTTACGTAGTGTCCTCTGGAAACACCATATATTTT.

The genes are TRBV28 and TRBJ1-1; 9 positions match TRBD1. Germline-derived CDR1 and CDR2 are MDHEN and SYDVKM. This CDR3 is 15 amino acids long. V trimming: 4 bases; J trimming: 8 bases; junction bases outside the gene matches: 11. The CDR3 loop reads CASSSGGQGPPEAFF. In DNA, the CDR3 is TGTGCCAGCAGTTCAGGTGGACAGGGGCCGCCCGAAGCTTTCTTT.

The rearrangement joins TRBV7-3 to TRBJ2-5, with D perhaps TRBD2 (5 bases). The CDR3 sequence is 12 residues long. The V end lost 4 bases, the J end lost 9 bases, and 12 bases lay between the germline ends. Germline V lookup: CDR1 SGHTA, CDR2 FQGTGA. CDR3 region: CASSSTGSAQYF. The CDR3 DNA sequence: TGTGCCAGCAGCTCGACGGGGAGTGCCCAGTACTTC.